This T cell receptor beta chain was retrieved from a study of identifying expanded T cells in peripheral blood. Germline CDR1 DFQATT, CDR2 SNEGSKA (reference sequence). Trimming removed 5 bases from V and 5 bases from J, with 8 bases in between. The CDR3 spans 11 residues. The assay was immunoSEQ multiplex PCR, and TCRdb's table has in-frame clones only and misses some. The table records 90,000 to 120,000 clones, approximately 90% of them present only once. Sequencing input: blood. This chain links TRBV20-1 with TRBJ2-3; no firm D call. The TCR originated in a person aged 18 to 70 in good health. CDR3 in amino acids: CSAEEGDTQYF. DNA of the CDR3: TGCAGTGCTGAGGAAGGAGATACGCAGTATTTT.